This record covers a single T cell receptor beta chain. Its antigen remains undetermined. No much larger clone is present one base from it, and per-base qualities are unavailable. Looking up the germline V gene (reference sequence) yields CDR1 MNHEY and CDR2 SMNVEV. V drops 6 bases and J drops 0 bases, leaving 14 bases in between. From the cysteine through the phenylalanine, the CDR3 covers 16 amino acids. Just the 48-base CDR3 DNA is kept, in frame starting at base 1. This record comes from a study of molecular identifiers for immune sequencing clone quantification (dated by TCRdb to 2016 to 2018). Notes on the research overall: For a replicate experiment, RNA from 20,000 or 100,000 naive CD8 T cells was divided into five aliquots, and four of the five aliquots were sequenced. This methods study used CD8 T cells to benchmark TCR RNA copy counting and molecular-identifier clustering-based TCR repertoire sequencing (MIDCIRS).

Library method: PCR. Sequencing was carried out with an Illumina HiSeq 4000. Bulk TCR libraries were made following a previously described method, with the TCR primers given in Table S5. Purification of total RNA was performed with the Qiagen AllPrep DNA/RNA kit. Reads from multiple sequencing runs of the same library were pooled before analysis. The authors' analysis ran thus. Reads were retained only if an exact TCR constant sequence was present, and the retained reads were trimmed to 150 nt and grouped according to their 12-nt molecular barcodes. Reads in each barcode group were sub-clustered using a 15% Levenshtein threshold, and a quality-weighted consensus sequence was built for each RNA molecule. Non-functional sequences were removed, as were lower-count sequences one edit away from another. Barcode sub-clusters with fewer than 20% of the maximum read count were removed, based on fitting two negative binomial distributions. The public reads were quality trimmed at Q25 with fastp and then assembled into clones with MiXCR by TCRdb, keeping productive beta chains. Every distinct CDR3 protein forms one entry, paired with its most common genes and DNA. The V and J calls were determined by TCRdb, not by the authors. The sample includes about 640,000 distinct CDR3 sequences, with 15% to 20% observed a single time. Roughly 0.83% of the sample is in the top ten clones.

General findings and caveats noted by the study authors: In CMV-specific effector cells, clones with more than 20 RNA copies contained over 99% of molecules, whereas in naive cells such clones contained under 1% of molecules. A single cell's worth of spiked-in Jurkat TCR RNA was reported detectable even among one million naive CD8 T cells. The sizes of highly expanded clones could end up underestimated when identical TCR molecules share a barcode. When barcode sub-clustering was not used, chimeric consensus sequences inflated TCR diversity, with chimeras reaching as high as 47%. The naive libraries included spiked-in Jurkat TCR RNA (roughly nine copies' worth), and this RNA is not part of the donor repertoire. Modeling gave 3 to 3.5 recovered TCR RNA copies per cell versus roughly 10 by digital PCR, implying roughly 28% capture efficiency.

Libraries of naive CD8 T cells were built from around 20,000 to 990,000 sorted cells, with 10%, 30% or 50% of the purified RNA used. Naive CD8 T cells, defined as CD8+CD4-CCR7+CD45RA+, were FACS-sorted into RLT Plus buffer on a BD FACSAria II. Around 11 TCR copies' worth of Jurkat RNA were spiked into 20,000-1,000,000 naive CD8 T cell samples to test detection sensitivity. CD8 T cells were enriched using RosetteSep CD8+ T Cell Enrichment Cocktail and Ficoll-Paque, and the enriched cells then underwent ACK red cell lysis. Material for sequencing was naive CD8+ T cells from blood, with Jurkat cell RNA spiked in. In the paper's terms, the cell subset or site label means: FACS-sorted CD8+CD4-CCR7+CD45RA+ naive T cells. The rearranged segments are TRBV27 and TRBJ2-2; the D gene remains uncertain. The TCR originated in a human donor in good health. Some libraries in this study had Jurkat cell RNA spiked in. The nucleotide sequence reads as follows: TGTGCCAGCAGGCCGATAGCCACTCCGAACACCGGGGAGCTGTTTTTT. Its translation is CASRPIATPNTGELFF.